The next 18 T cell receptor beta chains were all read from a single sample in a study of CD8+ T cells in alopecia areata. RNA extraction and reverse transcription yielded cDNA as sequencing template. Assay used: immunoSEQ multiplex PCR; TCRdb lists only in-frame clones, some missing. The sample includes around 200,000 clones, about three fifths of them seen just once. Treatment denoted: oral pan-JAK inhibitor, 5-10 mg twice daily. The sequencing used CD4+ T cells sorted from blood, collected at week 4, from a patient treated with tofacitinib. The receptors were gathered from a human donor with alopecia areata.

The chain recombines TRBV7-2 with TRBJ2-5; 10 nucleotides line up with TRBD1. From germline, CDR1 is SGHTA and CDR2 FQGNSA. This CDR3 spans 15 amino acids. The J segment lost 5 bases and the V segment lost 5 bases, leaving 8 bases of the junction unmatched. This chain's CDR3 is CASSPRQGAGETQYF. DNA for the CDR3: TGTGCCAGCAGCCCCAGACAGGGGGCCGGGGAGACCCAGTACTTC.

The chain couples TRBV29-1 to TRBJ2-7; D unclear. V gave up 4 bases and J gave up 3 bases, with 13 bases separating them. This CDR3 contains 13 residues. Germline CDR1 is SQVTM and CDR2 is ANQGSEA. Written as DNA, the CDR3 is TGCAGCGTTGCTCAGGCCTTGAACTACGAGCAGTACTTC. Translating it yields CSVAQALNYEQYF.

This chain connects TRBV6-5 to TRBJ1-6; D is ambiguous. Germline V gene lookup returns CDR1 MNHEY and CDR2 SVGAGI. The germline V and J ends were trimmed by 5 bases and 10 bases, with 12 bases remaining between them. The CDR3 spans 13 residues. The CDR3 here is CASSHRRKSPLHF. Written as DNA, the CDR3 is TGTGCCAGCAGTCACCGCAGGAAATCACCCCTCCACTTT.

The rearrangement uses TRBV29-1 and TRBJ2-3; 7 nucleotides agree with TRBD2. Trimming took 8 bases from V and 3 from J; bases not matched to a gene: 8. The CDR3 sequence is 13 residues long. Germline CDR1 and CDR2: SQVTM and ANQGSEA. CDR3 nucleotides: TGCAGCTCTCTCCGGGGGGAAACAGATACGCAGTATTTT. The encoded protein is CSSLRGETDTQYF.

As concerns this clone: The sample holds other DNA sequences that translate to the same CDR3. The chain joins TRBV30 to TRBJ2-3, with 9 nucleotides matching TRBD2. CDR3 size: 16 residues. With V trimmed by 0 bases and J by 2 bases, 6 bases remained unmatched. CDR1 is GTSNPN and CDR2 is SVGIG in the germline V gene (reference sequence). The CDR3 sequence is CAWSVGAGGHTDTQYF. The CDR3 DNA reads TGTGCCTGGAGTGTAGGGGCGGGGGGGCACACAGATACGCAGTATTTT.

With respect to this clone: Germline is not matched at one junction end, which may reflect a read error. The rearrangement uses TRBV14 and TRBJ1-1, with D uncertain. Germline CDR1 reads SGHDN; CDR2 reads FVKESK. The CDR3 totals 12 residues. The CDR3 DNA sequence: TGTGCCAGCAGCCAAGACTCAAGACCCTTTCAATTT. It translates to CASSQDSRPFQF.

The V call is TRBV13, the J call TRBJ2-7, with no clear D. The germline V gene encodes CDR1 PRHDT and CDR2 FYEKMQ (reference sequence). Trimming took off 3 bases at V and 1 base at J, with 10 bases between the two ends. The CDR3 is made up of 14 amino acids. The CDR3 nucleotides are TGTGCCAGCAGCTTTGTATCTGGGTCCTACGAGCAGTACTTC. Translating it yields CASSFVSGSYEQYF.

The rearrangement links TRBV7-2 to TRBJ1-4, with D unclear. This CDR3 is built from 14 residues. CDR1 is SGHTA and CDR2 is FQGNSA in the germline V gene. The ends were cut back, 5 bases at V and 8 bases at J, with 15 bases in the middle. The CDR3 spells CASSLNLGREKLFF. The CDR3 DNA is TGTGCCAGCAGCCTCAACTTGGGGAGGGAAAAACTGTTTTTT.

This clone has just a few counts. The CDR3 loop reads CASSPWGGEKTQYF. CDR3 sequence (DNA): TGTGCCAGCAGTCCCTGGGGGGGTGAGAAGACCCAGTACTTC. The chain joins TRBV27 to TRBJ2-5; 7 nucleotides align to TRBD2. This CDR3 is built from 14 residues. J gave up 6 bases and V 5 bases, and 9 bases lay outside the gene matches. Per the germline V gene, CDR1 is MNHEY and CDR2 is SMNVEV (reference sequence).

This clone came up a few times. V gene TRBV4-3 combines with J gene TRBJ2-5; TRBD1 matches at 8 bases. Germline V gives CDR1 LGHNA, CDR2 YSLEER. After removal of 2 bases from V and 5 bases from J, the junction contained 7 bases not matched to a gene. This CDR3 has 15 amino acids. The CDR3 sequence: CASSQRQGKLETQYF. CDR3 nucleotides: TGCGCCAGCAGCCAACGACAGGGGAAATTGGAGACCCAGTACTTC.

The CDR3 spells CASSLSPDRSYGYTF. In nucleotides, the CDR3 is TGTGCCAGCAGTTTATCCCCGGACAGAAGCTATGGCTACACCTTC. This rearrangement joins TRBV27 to TRBJ1-2, with a weak D call TRBD1 (6 bases). The CDR3 length is 15 residues. Per the germline V gene, CDR1 is MNHEY and CDR2 is SMNVEV (reference sequence). V was trimmed by 0 bases and J by 4 bases, leaving 12 bases between them.

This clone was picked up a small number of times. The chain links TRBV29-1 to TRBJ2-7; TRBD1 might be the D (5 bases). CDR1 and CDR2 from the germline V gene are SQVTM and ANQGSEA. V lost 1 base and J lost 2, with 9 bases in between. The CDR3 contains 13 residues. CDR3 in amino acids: CSVEVAGTYEQYF. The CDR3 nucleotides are TGCAGCGTTGAAGTGGCAGGGACCTACGAGCAGTACTTC.

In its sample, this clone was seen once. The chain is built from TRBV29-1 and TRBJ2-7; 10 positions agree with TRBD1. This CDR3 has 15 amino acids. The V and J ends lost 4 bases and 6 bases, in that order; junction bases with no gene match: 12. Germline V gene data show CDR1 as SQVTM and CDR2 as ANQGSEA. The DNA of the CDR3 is TGCAGCGTTGGGGCGCGGACAGGGGGATCGGGCGAGCAGTACTTC. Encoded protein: CSVGARTGGSGEQYF.

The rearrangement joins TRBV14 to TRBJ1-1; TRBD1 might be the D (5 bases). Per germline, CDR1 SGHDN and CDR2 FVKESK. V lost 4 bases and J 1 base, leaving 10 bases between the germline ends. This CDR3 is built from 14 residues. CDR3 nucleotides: TGTGCCAGCAGCCCAGGGTTTCCGAACACTGAAGCTTTCTTT. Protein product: CASSPGFPNTEAFF.

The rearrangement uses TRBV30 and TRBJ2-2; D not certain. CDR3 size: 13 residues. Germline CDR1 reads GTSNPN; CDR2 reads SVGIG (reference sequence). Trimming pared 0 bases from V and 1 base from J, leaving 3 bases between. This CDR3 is CAWSVQNTGELFF. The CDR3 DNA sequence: TGTGCCTGGAGTGTACAGAACACCGGGGAGCTGTTTTTT.

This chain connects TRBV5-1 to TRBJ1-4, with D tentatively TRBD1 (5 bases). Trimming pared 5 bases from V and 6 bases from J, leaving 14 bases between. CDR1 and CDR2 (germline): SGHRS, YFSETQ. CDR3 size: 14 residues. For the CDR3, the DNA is TGCGCCAGCAGGAGTGGCAGGGTTGATGAAAAACTGTTTTTT. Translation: CASRSGRVDEKLFF.

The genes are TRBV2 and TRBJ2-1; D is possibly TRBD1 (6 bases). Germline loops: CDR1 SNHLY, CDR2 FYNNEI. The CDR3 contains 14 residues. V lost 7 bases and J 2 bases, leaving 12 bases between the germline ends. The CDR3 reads CASTRDITYNEQFF. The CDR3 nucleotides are TGTGCCAGCACCCGGGACATCACCTACAATGAGCAGTTCTTC.

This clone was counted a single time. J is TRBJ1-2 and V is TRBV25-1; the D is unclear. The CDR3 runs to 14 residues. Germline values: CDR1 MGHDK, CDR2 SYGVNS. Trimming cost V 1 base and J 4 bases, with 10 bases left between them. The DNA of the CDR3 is TGTGCCAGCAGTGAATCTGGAAAGGGCTATGGCTACACCTTC. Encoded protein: CASSESGKGYGYTF.